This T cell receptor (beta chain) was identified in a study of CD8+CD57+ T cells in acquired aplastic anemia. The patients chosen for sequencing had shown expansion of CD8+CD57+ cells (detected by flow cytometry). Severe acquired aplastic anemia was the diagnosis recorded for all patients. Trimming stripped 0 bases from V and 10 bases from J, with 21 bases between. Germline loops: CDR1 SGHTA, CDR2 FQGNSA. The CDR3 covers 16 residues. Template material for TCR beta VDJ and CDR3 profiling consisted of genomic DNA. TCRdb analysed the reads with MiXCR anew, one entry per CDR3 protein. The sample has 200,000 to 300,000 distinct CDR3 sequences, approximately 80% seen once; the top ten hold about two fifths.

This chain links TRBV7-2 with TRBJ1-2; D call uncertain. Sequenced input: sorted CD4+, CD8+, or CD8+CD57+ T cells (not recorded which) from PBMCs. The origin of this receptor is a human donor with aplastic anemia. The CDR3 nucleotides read TGTGCCAGCAGCTTAGCGGGAGATCCGCATACGCAGTACTACACCTTC. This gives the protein CASSLAGDPHTQYYTF.